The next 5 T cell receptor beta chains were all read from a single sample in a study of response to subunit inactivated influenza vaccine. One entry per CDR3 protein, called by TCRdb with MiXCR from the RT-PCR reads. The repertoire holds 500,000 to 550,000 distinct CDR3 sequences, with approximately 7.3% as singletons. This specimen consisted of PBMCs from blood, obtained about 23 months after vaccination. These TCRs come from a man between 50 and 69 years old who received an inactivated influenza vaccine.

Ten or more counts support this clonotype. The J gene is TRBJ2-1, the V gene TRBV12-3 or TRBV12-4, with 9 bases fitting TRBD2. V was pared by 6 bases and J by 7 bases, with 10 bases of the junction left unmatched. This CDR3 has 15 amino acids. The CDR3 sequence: CASSSSGRPLNEQFF. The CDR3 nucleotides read TGTGCCAGCAGCTCAAGCGGGAGGCCTCTAAATGAGCAGTTCTTC.

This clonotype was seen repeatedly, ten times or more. The CDR3 reads CSVGPGDTQYF. The CDR3 DNA follows: TGCAGCGTTGGGCCTGGAGATACGCAGTATTTT. The rearrangement uses TRBV29-1 and TRBJ2-3; no firm D call. Looked up from germline, CDR1 is SQVTM and CDR2 is ANQGSEA. V was clipped by 4 bases and J by 5 bases, with 7 bases between them. This CDR3 comprises 11 residues.

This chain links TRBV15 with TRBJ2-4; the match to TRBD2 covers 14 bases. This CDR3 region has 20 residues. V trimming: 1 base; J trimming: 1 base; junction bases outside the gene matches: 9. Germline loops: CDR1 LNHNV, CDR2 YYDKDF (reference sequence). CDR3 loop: CATSRGRLAGGPSAKNIQYF. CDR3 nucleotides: TGTGCCACCAGCAGAGGCCGACTAGCGGGAGGGCCCTCGGCCAAAAACATTCAGTACTTC.

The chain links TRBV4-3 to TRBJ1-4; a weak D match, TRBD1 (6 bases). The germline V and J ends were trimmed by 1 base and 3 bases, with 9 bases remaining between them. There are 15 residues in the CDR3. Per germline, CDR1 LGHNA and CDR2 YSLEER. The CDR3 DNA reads TGCGCCAGCAGCCAAGGAGGGGGTTCTAATGAAAAACTGTTTTTT. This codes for CASSQGGGSNEKLFF.

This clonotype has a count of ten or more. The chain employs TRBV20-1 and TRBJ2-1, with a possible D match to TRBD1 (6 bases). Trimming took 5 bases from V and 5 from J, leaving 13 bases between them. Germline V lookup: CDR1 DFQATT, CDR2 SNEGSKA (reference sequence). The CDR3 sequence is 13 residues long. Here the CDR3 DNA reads TGCAGTGCTCGCCCCACAGGGAACAATGAGCAGTTCTTC. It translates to CSARPTGNNEQFF.